This T cell receptor beta chain was sequenced for a study of blood T cell repertoires in COVID-19. Looking at the study overall: From T cells, B-cell-depleted T cells, or PBMCs came the material, which was cDNA or gDNA.

This study enrolled people aged 18 to 89 from around 25 US geographic areas. Recovery meant two consecutive negative NP/OP PCR tests, professional clearance, or resolved symptoms. This clone was seen a single time. In the source study's methods: By means of reference gene primer amplification, nucleated cell counts were estimated. Assay used: immunoSEQ multiplex PCR; TCRdb lists only in-frame clones, some missing. V and J calls plus clone size are reproduced from that table; the DNA served to infer D and trimming. The sample carries some 300,000 clones, roughly 90% recorded once. The CDR3 runs 14 residues. V shed 3 bases and J shed 0 bases, with 9 bases lying between them. Germline V gene data show CDR1 as SGDLS and CDR2 as YYNGEE.

The receptor's source is a young woman who had recovered from COVID-19. This sequence joins TRBV9 and TRBJ1-2; D remains ambiguous. The sample was PBMCs or T cells enriched from blood (not recorded which). CDR3 loop: CASSDPAANYGYTF. As DNA, the CDR3 is TGTGCCAGCAGCGACCCTGCAGCTAACTATGGCTACACCTTC.